The rows below give T cell receptor beta chains drawn from one sample of a study of blood T cell repertoires in COVID-19. TCRdb's table, derived via immunoSEQ multiplex PCR, lists solely in-frame clones and lacks some. The sample holds about 100,000 clones, about four fifths seen once. The sample comprised peripheral blood. The receptor set was obtained from a woman older than 75 with active or convalescent COVID-19. CDR3s include the opening cysteine and the closing phenylalanine or tryptophan. The order of the fields is D gene, J gene, clone size, V gene, CDR3 DNA, CDR3 protein. The D gene is left open where the match is weak. Only part of the rows carry a size: once, few, many, or a class if the clone is expanded.

TRBD1 TRBJ2-1 - TRBV4-3 TGCGCCAGCAGCCGAGGGACAGGGAGATACAATGAGCAGTTCTTC CASSRGTGRYNEQFF
- TRBJ1-2 - TRBV5-4 TGTGCCAGCAGCAGCGTTCGGGGGGATAACTATGGCTACACCTTC CASSSVRGDNYGYTF
- TRBJ2-6 - TRBV5-5 TGTGCCAGCAGCTCAAAAAATCCGGAGGCTGGGGCCAACGTCCTGACTTTC CASSSKNPEAGANVLTF
TRBD1 TRBJ1-2 few TRBV6-2/TRBV6-3 TGTGCCAGCAGTTCTCGGGACAGGGTTTTAGGCTACACCTTC CASSSRDRVLGYTF
TRBD1 TRBJ2-5 - TRBV5-1 TGCGCCAGCAGCGGCCGGGACAGGGGAGGAGAGACCCAGTACTTC CASSGRDRGGETQYF
- TRBJ1-5 - TRBV5-6 TGTGCCAGCAGCTTGGACGGGGTAGAACAGCCCCAGCATTTT CASSLDGVEQPQHF
- TRBJ1-3 - TRBV9 TGTGCCAGCAGTTTTCAAGGGGCCGGAAACACCATATATTTT CASSFQGAGNTIYF
- TRBJ1-6 few TRBV15 TGTGCCACCAGTACGACAGGACCCTATAATTCACCCCTCCACTTT CATSTTGPYNSPLHF
TRBD1 TRBJ2-7 once TRBV5-1 TGCGCCAGCAGTTCGGGACAGGGGGCGCGTACCTACGAGCAGTACTTC CASSSGQGARTYEQYF
- TRBJ1-4 - TRBV11-2 TGTGCCAGCAGCCCTTACAGGGAGATGGGCGAAAAACTGTTTTTT CASSPYREMGEKLFF
- TRBJ1-4 - TRBV18 TGTGCCAGCTCACGCGACGGGAGATATAATGAAAAACTGTTTTTT CASSRDGRYNEKLFF
- TRBJ1-5 once TRBV6-2/TRBV6-3 TGTGCCAGCAGCTTTAACAGGGTTCCAATCTCCCAGCATTTT CASSFNRVPISQHF
- TRBJ2-7 - TRBV7-2 TGTGCCAGCAGCTTATGGCACAGGGACCACGAGCAGTACTTC CASSLWHRDHEQYF
- TRBJ2-2 few TRBV19 TGTGCCAGTAGTTCCCGGTGGGGAGGAAACACCGGGGAGCTGTTTTTT CASSSRWGGNTGELFF
TRBD1 TRBJ1-6 - TRBV4-2 TGTGCCAGCAGCCAAGATGAGTTCGGGACAGGGGGTTCACCCCTCCACTTT CASSQDEFGTGGSPLHF
- TRBJ2-7 - TRBV30 TGTGCCTGGAGTGTATCATCAGCCGTGGCGGTATACTTC CAWSVSSAVAVYF
- TRBJ1-3 - TRBV30 TGTGCCTTGGAGACAGGCGGCTCTGGAAACACCATATATTTT CALETGGSGNTIYF
TRBD1 TRBJ2-2 - TRBV30 TGTGCCTGGAGACCCGGGACAGCGGTTCAAGGGACAGCGACCGGGGAGCTGTTTTTT CAWRPGTAVQGTATGELFF
TRBD1 TRBJ1-2 - TRBV29-1 TGCAGCGTTGATGTCCAGGGGGCATATGGCTACACCTTC CSVDVQGAYGYTF
- TRBJ1-5 - TRBV4-1 TGCGCCAGCAGCCAAATTAGGGGAGGAAACAATCAGCCCCAGCATTTT CASSQIRGGNNQPQHF
TRBD2 TRBJ2-3 - TRBV3-1/TRBV3-2 TGTGCCAGCTCGCCAGCGGGAGGGGGAACAGATACGCAGTATTTT CASSPAGGGTDTQYF
TRBD1 TRBJ1-2 - TRBV6-5 TGTGCCAGCAGTCCCTCGGGACAGCACTATGGCTACACCTTC CASSPSGQHYGYTF
TRBD1 TRBJ1-1 - TRBV28 TGTGCCAGCAGGTTACAGGGGCCGAACACTGAAGCTTTCTTT CASRLQGPNTEAFF
- TRBJ2-7 - TRBV28 TGTGCCAGCAGTACCGGGACTCCCAGGCTCTACGAGCAGTACTTC CASSTGTPRLYEQYF
- TRBJ2-3 - TRBV5-4 TGTGCCAGCAGTTGGGACATAGGTGGGTCAGATACGCAGTATTTT CASSWDIGGSDTQYF
- TRBJ2-6 - TRBV5-1 TGCGCCAGCAGTTTACGCAGCTCTGGGGCCAACGTCCTGACTTTC CASSLRSSGANVLTF
- TRBJ2-1 once TRBV15 TGTGCCACCAGCATACGAATAAGAGGTCTCTCCTACAATGAGCAGTTCTTC CATSIRIRGLSYNEQFF
TRBD1 TRBJ1-6 - TRBV4-3 TGCGCCAGCAGCCAAATACAGGGGGCACCCCTCCACTTT CASSQIQGAPLHF
- TRBJ1-5 - TRBV7-5 TGTGCCAGAAGCTTGGACAGGCTAAATAGCAATCAGCCCCAGCATTTT CARSLDRLNSNQPQHF
TRBD2 TRBJ2-7 - TRBV28 TGTGCCAGCAACGTCGGGGGGGAGCAGTACTTC CASNVGGEQYF
TRBD1 TRBJ1-5 - TRBV2 TGTGCCAGCACCGGCGACAGGGGAGGCAATCAGCCCCAGCATTTT CASTGDRGGNQPQHF
TRBD1 TRBJ2-7 - TRBV15 TGTGCCACCAGCAGAGAGGGGGGAACAGGGGGCAACGAGCAGTACTTC CATSREGGTGGNEQYF
- TRBJ1-1 - TRBV5-1 TGCGCCAGCAGCTTGGACATCCTGAACACTGAAGCTTTCTTT CASSLDILNTEAFF
- TRBJ1-2 - TRBV7-8 TGTGCCAGCAGCTTAGTTCGGGGGGGGTATGGCTACACCTTC CASSLVRGGYGYTF
- TRBJ1-5 - TRBV21-1 TGTGCCAGCATTAGGCCAGGGGGCGTGGAGCCCCAGCATTTT CASIRPGGVEPQHF
- TRBJ1-3 - TRBV6-1 TGTGCCAGCAGTGACAGATCCGGAAACACCATATATTTT CASSDRSGNTIYF
- TRBJ1-2 - TRBV27 TGTGCCAGCAGCCCAGGGTACGGCTACACCTTC CASSPGYGYTF
- TRBJ1-5 - TRBV19 TGTGCCAGTAGTATGATACAGGTAGGGTATAGCAATCAGCCCCAGCATTTT CASSMIQVGYSNQPQHF
TRBD2 TRBJ2-5 - TRBV5-6 TGTGCCAGCAGCTTCCTAGCGGGAGGAAACCAAGAGACCCAGTACTTC CASSFLAGGNQETQYF
- TRBJ1-3 - TRBV28 TGTGCCAGCAGGGGGGGTTCTGGAAACACCATATATTTT CASRGGSGNTIYF
TRBD1 TRBJ2-7 - TRBV5-5 TGTGCCAGCAGCTTCGGGACAGGGGAGCTCGAGCAGTACTTC CASSFGTGELEQYF
TRBD1 TRBJ2-3 - TRBV19 TGTGCCAGCAAAAGGGACAGGGGTACAGATACGCAGTATTTT CASKRDRGTDTQYF
- TRBJ1-3 few TRBV30 TGTGCCTGGAACTCTTCCCCGGGAAACACCATATATTTT CAWNSSPGNTIYF
- TRBJ2-1 - TRBV2 TGTGCCAGCGAACCTGACAGCTTGAGCTCCTACAATGAGCAGTTCTTC CASEPDSLSSYNEQFF
TRBD2 TRBJ2-1 once TRBV30 TGTGCCTGGAGTGTACCGGGAGGCCTCAATGAGCAGTTCTTC CAWSVPGGLNEQFF
- TRBJ2-2 - TRBV11-2 TGTGCCAGCAGCTTAGGTGGGAGGAGAGGGGAGCTGTTTTTT CASSLGGRRGELFF